Below, 20 T cell receptor beta chains from the same sample are listed, as sequenced in a study of T cell responses to AZD1222 COVID-19 vaccine. The protocol was immunoSEQ multiplex PCR, while the TCRdb copy is restricted to in-frame clones and leaves out a portion. The sample carries around 160,000 clones, 85% to 95% recorded once. The sequenced sample was peripheral blood, obtained on day 0 of MenACWY control vaccination. These receptors were taken from an adult in good health.

This clone was recorded only once. The gene calls are TRBV29-1 and TRBJ1-1; no firm D call. The CDR3 has 11 residues. V dropped 4 bases and J dropped 7 bases, with 10 bases sitting between them. CDR1 is SQVTM and CDR2 is ANQGSEA in the germline V gene. The CDR3: CSVAGRDEAFF. In DNA form, the CDR3 reads TGCAGCGTTGCAGGACGGGATGAAGCTTTCTTT.

This rearrangement joins TRBV6-5 to TRBJ1-4; D not resolved. Germline lookup yields CDR1 MNHEY and CDR2 SVGAGI. This CDR3 has 15 amino acids. V lost 5 bases and J lost 4, with 14 bases in between. The CDR3 protein is CASSMGRRINEKLFF. The CDR3 DNA is TGTGCCAGCAGTATGGGCCGTCGGATTAATGAAAAACTGTTTTTT.

V gene TRBV11-3 combines with J gene TRBJ2-6; the D is unclear. The germline V and J ends were trimmed by 3 bases and 1 base, with 1 base remaining between them. This CDR3 contains 13 residues. Germline V gene lookup returns CDR1 SGHNT and CDR2 YENEEA. This CDR3 is CASSFSGANVLTF. The DNA for the CDR3 is TGTGCCAGCAGCTTTTCTGGGGCCAACGTCCTGACTTTC.

V and J are TRBV4-2 and TRBJ1-6, with D possibly being TRBD1 (6 bases). V was clipped by 2 bases and J by 9 bases, with 17 bases between them. The CDR3 totals 16 residues. Germline V CDR1 and CDR2: LGHNA, YNFKEQ. Here the CDR3 DNA reads TGTGCCAGCAGCCAACCTGACAGGTCTTTTACTTCACCCCTCCACTTT. This codes for CASSQPDRSFTSPLHF.

The CDR3 bases are TGTGCCAGCAGATGGGGTGGCTGGGAGACCCAGTACTTC. This translates into CASRWGGWETQYF. This chain joins TRBV12-3 or TRBV12-4 and TRBJ2-5; no definite D call. The CDR3 sequence is 13 residues long. V lost 6 bases and J lost 5, with 13 bases in between.

The V call is TRBV27, the J call TRBJ1-4, with TRBD1 as a possible D gene (6 bases). There are 15 residues in the CDR3. The germline V gene encodes CDR1 MNHEY and CDR2 SMNVEV (reference sequence). Trimming removed 6 bases from V and 10 bases from J, with 21 bases in between. CDR3 amino acids: CASSQGGSWSRKLFF. CDR3 coding DNA: TGTGCCAGCAGCCAAGGGGGGAGTTGGAGTCGAAAACTGTTTTTT.

This rearrangement joins TRBV30 to TRBJ1-1; perhaps TRBD1 as D (6 bases). The germline V gene has CDR1 GTSNPN and CDR2 SVGIG (reference sequence). With 0 bases removed from V and 4 bases from J, the gap between germline ends came to 9 bases. CDR3 size: 13 residues. CDR3 in DNA: TGTGCCTGGAGTGTGGGGGGCTCCACTGAAGCTTTCTTT. Protein: CAWSVGGSTEAFF.

The rearrangement links TRBV14 to TRBJ1-3, with 10 bases matching TRBD1. The CDR3 runs 16 residues. V trimming: 3 bases; J trimming: 7 bases; junction bases outside the gene matches: 9. CDR1 and CDR2 (germline): SGHDN, FVKESK. Written as DNA, the CDR3 is TGTGCCAGCAGCCAGCGGACAGGGGGATCGGGGAACACCATATATTTT. Protein product: CASSQRTGGSGNTIYF.

This rearrangement joins TRBV7-3 to TRBJ2-1; a possible D gene is TRBD2 (5 bases). The CDR3 is 14 residues long. V dropped 4 bases and J dropped 7 bases, with 14 bases sitting between them. Germline values: CDR1 SGHTA, CDR2 FQGTGA. CDR3 protein: CASSSGRGSNEQFF. The DNA of the CDR3 is TGTGCCAGCAGCTCCGGACGGGGATCAAATGAGCAGTTCTTC.

J is TRBJ2-2 and V is TRBV6-4; D unclear. Deletions cut 10 bases from V and 1 base from J, with 16 bases between. Germline V gene lookup returns CDR1 MRHNA and CDR2 SNTAGT. The CDR3 has 15 amino acids. CDR3 amino acids: CANFFRPKNTGELFF. CDR3 DNA: TGTGCCAACTTTTTCCGGCCGAAGAACACCGGGGAGCTGTTTTTT.

The genes are TRBV20-1 and TRBJ2-7; D gene uncertain. The CDR3 has 11 residues. Germline CDR1 and CDR2: DFQATT and SNEGSKA (reference sequence). The ends were cut back, 1 base at V and 7 bases at J, with 8 bases in the middle. CDR3 in amino acids: CSARVTVEQYF. The CDR3 bases are TGCAGTGCTAGAGTGACGGTTGAGCAGTACTTC.

The chain is built from TRBV4-1 and TRBJ1-2; possibly TRBD1 for D (6 bases). V lost 3 bases and J lost 4, with 21 bases in between. Germline V CDR1 and CDR2: MGHRA, YSYEKL. The length of the CDR3 is 17 residues. The CDR3, as DNA: TGCGCCAGCAGCCACCAGACCGGCAGGGGCACCCCCTATGGCTACACCTTC. Translating it yields CASSHQTGRGTPYGYTF.

The rearrangement joins TRBV4-1 to TRBJ2-1; D gene ambiguous. Germline V gives CDR1 MGHRA, CDR2 YSYEKL. The CDR3 is 12 residues long. The V end was cut by 4 bases, the J end by 6 bases, with 7 bases between. As DNA, the CDR3 is TGCGCCAGCAGCCTAAGTTTCAATGAGCAGTTCTTC. Protein: CASSLSFNEQFF.

This chain connects TRBV6-5 to TRBJ2-7; no firm D call. V lost 5 bases and J 4 bases, leaving 15 bases between the germline ends. Germline CDR1 and CDR2: MNHEY and SVGAGI. This CDR3 contains 14 residues. In nucleotides, the CDR3 is TGTGCCAGCAGTAACCCGACACGAAGGTACGAGCAGTACTTC. Amino acid sequence: CASSNPTRRYEQYF.

CDR3 region: CASSPGTGSTEAFF. Written as DNA, the CDR3 is TGTGCCAGCAGTCCCGGGACAGGGAGCACTGAAGCTTTCTTT. The V and J genes are TRBV27 and TRBJ1-1; TRBD1 aligns across 9 bases. The CDR3 runs 14 residues. Trimming at V came to 5 bases and at J to 4 bases, leaving 5 bases not matched to a gene. Germline V gene lookup returns CDR1 MNHEY and CDR2 SMNVEV (reference sequence).

The rearrangement links TRBV18 to TRBJ1-4; maybe TRBD1 (5 bases). CDR3 size: 15 residues. CDR1 KGHSH and CDR2 LQKENI come from the germline V gene. Trimming shortened V by 2 bases and J by 4 bases, and 11 bases separated the two germline ends. The CDR3 is CASSPTRQYNEKLFF. In DNA form, the CDR3 reads TGTGCCAGCTCACCAACCAGACAGTATAATGAAAAACTGTTTTTT.

CDR3 DNA: TGCGCCAGCAGCGCGGACAGTAGAACATATGAAAAACTGTTTTTT. Encoded protein: CASSADSRTYEKLFF. This chain joins TRBV5-1 and TRBJ1-4; D might be TRBD1 (6 bases). Trimming removed 4 bases at V and 6 bases at J, with 16 bases between. This CDR3 has 15 residues. CDR1 and CDR2 (germline): SGHRS, YFSETQ. The full variable domain, completed using reference TRBV5-1 and TRBJ1-4, is KAGVTQTPRYLIKTRGQQVTLSCSPISGHRSVSWYQQTPGQGLQFLFEYFSETQRNKGNFPGRFSGRQFSNSRSEMNVSTLELGDSALYLCASSADSRTYEKLFFGSGTQLSVL.

This sequence joins TRBV2 and TRBJ2-1, with 8 bases lining up with TRBD2. The CDR3 covers 13 residues. Trimming at V came to 9 bases and at J to 6 bases, leaving 7 bases not matched to a gene. Germline V gene data show CDR1 as SNHLY and CDR2 as FYNNEI. For the CDR3, the DNA is TGTGCCAGAGGGGTGAGCGGGAGCAATGAGCAGTTCTTC. Its protein product is CARGVSGSNEQFF. The full variable domain, its missing parts supplied by reference TRBV2 and TRBJ2-1, is EPEVTQTPSHQVTQMGQEVILRCVPISNHLYFYWYRQILGQKVEFLVSFYNNEISEKSEIFDDQFSVERPDGSNFTLKIRSTKLEDSAMYFCARGVSGSNEQFFGPGTRLTVL.

V usage is TRBV2 and J usage is TRBJ1-2; D gene ambiguous. The CDR3 is made up of 16 amino acids. V dropped 4 bases and J dropped 4 bases, with 19 bases sitting between them. Germline V gene lookup returns CDR1 SNHLY and CDR2 FYNNEI. The CDR3 is CASSGFQTMNLYGYTF. The CDR3 bases are TGTGCCAGCAGTGGGTTCCAGACGATGAACCTCTATGGCTACACCTTC.

This clone was seen once. This chain links TRBV9 with TRBJ1-6; a weak D match, TRBD1 (5 bases). Germline assignment: CDR1 SGDLS and CDR2 YYNGEE. Trimming cost V 2 bases and J 6 bases, with 21 bases left between them. The CDR3 length is 18 residues. CDR3 sequence reads: CASSVRRARVPGNSPLHF. The CDR3 nucleotides are TGTGCCAGCAGCGTCCGCAGGGCACGCGTCCCCGGTAATTCACCCCTCCACTTT.